The present T cell receptor beta chain was sequenced within a study of blood T cell repertoires in COVID-19. Study in general: T cells, B-cell-depleted T cells, or PBMCs supplied cDNA or gDNA.

Measured with immunoSEQ multiplex PCR; TCRdb has only the in-frame clones, and not every one. The sample lists about 69,000 clones, under 85% occurring once. Trimming stripped 6 bases from V and 2 bases from J, with 14 bases between. CDR1 is MNHNY, CDR2 SVGAGI, per germline (reference sequence). The CDR3 is 15 residues long. Sample: peripheral blood. This chain joins TRBV6-6 and TRBJ1-5; unclear D gene. This TCR was recovered from a man in his fifties or sixties with acute or convalescent COVID-19. The CDR3 DNA sequence: TGTGCCAGCAGCCTTCGGGGTGAGGGCAATCAGCCCCAGCATTTT. This codes for CASSLRGEGNQPQHF.